The rows below give T cell receptor beta chains drawn from one sample of a study of blood T cell repertoires in COVID-19. Clones were read by immunoSEQ multiplex PCR, and TCRdb kept only the in-frame ones, dropping some. The data show about 240,000 clones, with approximately 90% seen just once and about 9.3% held by the top ten. Sequences were obtained from PBMCs or T cells enriched from blood (not recorded which). The receptors shown here come from a man between 40 and 49 years old who had recovered from COVID-19. Each CDR3 is given with its conserved first and last residue. The D gene is left open where the match is weak. Clone size, where shown, is once, few, many, or a class for clones that have expanded.

V	D	J	size	CDR3	DNA
TRBV5-1	-	TRBJ2-7	-	CASSRMQGTYEQYF	TGCGCCAGCAGCCGGATGCAGGGTACCTACGAGCAGTACTTC
TRBV9	TRBD1	TRBJ2-7	-	CASSGGQGNYEQYF	TGTGCCAGCAGCGGTGGACAGGGAAACTACGAGCAGTACTTC
TRBV15	TRBD1	TRBJ2-1	-	CATTTLGQGRLFNEQFF	TGTGCCACCACTACACTAGGACAGGGACGCTTGTTTAATGAGCAGTTCTTC
TRBV7-2	-	TRBJ1-2	-	CASSSSTGKTYGYTF	TGTGCCAGCAGCTCCTCCACAGGGAAGACCTATGGCTACACCTTC
TRBV5-1	-	TRBJ2-7	once	CASSLDRAYEQYF	TGCGCCAGCAGCTTGGACAGGGCCTACGAGCAGTACTTC
TRBV18	-	TRBJ1-1	-	CASSPDSRGMNTEAFF	TGTGCCAGCTCACCGGACTCAAGAGGGATGAACACTGAAGCTTTCTTT
TRBV7-3	-	TRBJ2-7	-	CASSPGFPPYEQYF	TGTGCCAGCAGCCCAGGGTTCCCCCCCTACGAGCAGTACTTC
TRBV12-3/TRBV12-4	-	TRBJ1-2	-	CASSFYSGSYTF	TGTGCCAGCAGTTTCTACAGCGGGAGCTACACCTTC
TRBV10-3	TRBD1	TRBJ2-3	-	CAIRGQGAISDTQYF	TGTGCCATCAGGGGACAGGGGGCAATTTCAGATACGCAGTATTTT
TRBV10-1	TRBD1	TRBJ1-4	-	CASSWDSFYPSANEKLFF	TGCGCCAGCAGCTGGGACAGTTTTTATCCGTCAGCTAATGAAAAACTGTTTTTT
TRBV12-2	-	TRBJ2-3	-	CASRSPNTEGTDTQYF	TGTGCAAGTCGTTCCCCAAACACGGAGGGCACAGATACGCAGTATTTT
TRBV11-3	-	TRBJ2-1	-	CASSLEGTEGQFF	TGTGCCAGCAGCTTAGAAGGCACCGAGGGGCAGTTCTTC
TRBV6-5	-	TRBJ2-7	-	CASTAGNSYEQYF	TGTGCCAGCACCGCAGGGAACTCCTACGAGCAGTACTTC
TRBV28	TRBD1	TRBJ1-1	-	CASSLDRGSINTEAFF	TGTGCCAGCAGTTTGGACAGGGGGAGTATCAACACTGAAGCTTTCTTT
TRBV6-5	-	TRBJ1-6	-	CASSYLGNNSPLHF	TGTGCCAGCAGTTACCTCGGGAATAATTCACCCCTCCACTTT
TRBV27	-	TRBJ1-2	-	CASSISSGDYGYTF	TGTGCCAGCAGCATTTCATCCGGGGATTATGGCTACACCTTC
TRBV6-5	-	TRBJ1-2	-	CASRSPGELNYGYTF	TGTGCCAGCAGATCCCCAGGGGAGCTTAACTATGGCTACACCTTC
TRBV15	-	TRBJ1-2	-	CATTDFSPAGNYGYTF	TGTGCCACCACCGATTTCTCCCCGGCGGGAAACTATGGCTACACCTTC
TRBV7-9	-	TRBJ1-3	-	CASSPDRTDPTGNTIYF	TGTGCCAGCAGCCCGGACCGGACAGATCCTACTGGAAACACCATATATTTT
TRBV7-8	TRBD1	TRBJ1-5	-	CASSIRQGAYQPQHF	TGTGCCAGCAGCATACGACAGGGGGCATATCAGCCCCAGCATTTT
TRBV7-2	-	TRBJ1-3	-	CASRSDGEGSGNTIYF	TGTGCCAGCAGGTCCGACGGGGAGGGCTCTGGAAACACCATATATTTT
TRBV27	-	TRBJ2-7	-	CASSYQADYYEQYF	TGTGCCAGCAGTTACCAGGCGGACTACTACGAGCAGTACTTC
TRBV7-6	TRBD1	TRBJ1-1	-	CASSLARDRGLNTEAFF	TGTGCCAGCAGCTTAGCGCGGGACAGGGGGCTTAATACTGAAGCTTTCTTT
TRBV27	-	TRBJ1-2	few	CASSPGSYGYTF	TGTGCCAGCAGTCCGGGGAGCTATGGCTACACCTTC
TRBV18	TRBD2	TRBJ2-5	-	CASSPRTSGSETQYF	TGTGCCAGCTCACCAAGGACTAGCGGGTCGGAGACCCAGTACTTC
TRBV4-3	TRBD2	TRBJ2-1	-	CASSLTMAGGPGEQFF	TGCGCCAGCAGCCTAACTATGGCGGGAGGGCCGGGTGAGCAGTTCTTC
TRBV6-1	-	TRBJ1-2	-	CASSEQVLAGGGYTF	TGTGCCAGCAGTGAACAAGTTTTAGCGGGGGGTGGCTACACCTTC
TRBV25-1	-	TRBJ2-5	-	CASSWTPWETQYF	TGTGCCAGCAGCTGGACACCCTGGGAGACCCAGTACTTC
TRBV18	TRBD2	TRBJ2-1	-	CASSGLAGGPSNEQFF	TGTGCCAGCTCAGGACTAGCGGGAGGGCCTTCCAATGAGCAGTTCTTC
TRBV2	-	TRBJ2-3	-	CASSALATDTQYF	TGTGCCAGCAGCGCCCTAGCGACAGATACGCAGTATTTT
TRBV11-2	-	TRBJ1-4	-	CASSSGTGTNEKLFF	TGTGCCAGCAGCTCCGGAACAGGAACTAATGAAAAACTGTTTTTT
TRBV12-5	-	TRBJ1-6	few	CASGLERPPLHF	TGTGCTAGTGGTTTAGAGCGGCCACCCCTCCACTTT
TRBV5-5	-	TRBJ1-4	-	CASSLARAGEKLFF	TGTGCCAGCAGCTTGGCCAGGGCTGGTGAAAAACTGTTTTTT
TRBV5-1	TRBD1	TRBJ1-1	-	CASSLGVATGVEAFF	TGCGCCAGCAGCTTGGGGGTAGCCACAGGGGTTGAAGCTTTCTTT
TRBV7-2	-	TRBJ2-7	-	CASSPPPQRGTYEQYF	TGTGCCAGCAGCCCGCCGCCCCAAAGGGGGACCTACGAGCAGTACTTC
TRBV29-1	-	TRBJ1-4	-	CSVAGELTNEKLFF	TGCAGCGTAGCCGGGGAATTAACTAATGAAAAACTGTTTTTT
TRBV5-1	-	TRBJ1-2	-	CASSYTGDGGYGYTF	TGCGCCAGCAGCTATACAGGAGATGGTGGCTATGGCTACACCTTC
TRBV5-4	TRBD2	TRBJ2-3	-	CASSLPRASGRVDTQYF	TGTGCCAGCAGCTTGCCACGAGCTAGCGGGAGAGTAGATACGCAGTATTTT
TRBV9	TRBD2	TRBJ2-3	-	CASSFSGTDTQYF	TGTGCCAGCAGCTTTAGCGGGACAGATACGCAGTATTTT
TRBV27	TRBD1	TRBJ1-1	-	CASSIGQGGVAFF	TGTGCCAGCAGTATCGGACAGGGTGGTGTGGCTTTCTTT
TRBV6-5	TRBD1	TRBJ1-5	-	CASSLRQGLGQPQHF	TGTGCCAGCAGCTTGCGACAGGGGTTGGGACAGCCCCAGCATTTT
TRBV7-3	-	TRBJ1-1	-	CASSSDGGPGTEAFF	TGTGCCAGCAGCTCCGACGGGGGTCCCGGGACTGAAGCTTTCTTT
TRBV3-1/TRBV3-2	-	TRBJ1-2	-	CASRPSGGPLYGYTF	TGTGCCAGCAGACCCAGCGGGGGGCCTCTCTATGGCTACACCTTC
TRBV7-2	TRBD1	TRBJ1-2	-	CASSPDRGNYGYTF	TGTGCCAGCAGCCCCGACAGGGGCAACTATGGCTACACCTTC
TRBV9	TRBD2	TRBJ2-2	-	CASSARLAVNTGELFF	TGTGCCAGCAGCGCAAGACTAGCGGTGAACACCGGGGAGCTGTTTTTT
TRBV29-1	TRBD2	TRBJ2-3	-	CSVAASGATDTQYF	TGCAGCGTTGCGGCTAGCGGGGCCACAGATACGCAGTATTTT
TRBV6-5	-	TRBJ1-6	-	CALGPLGAYNSPLHF	TGTGCCCTGGGGCCCCTGGGGGCGTATAATTCACCCCTCCACTTT
TRBV15	-	TRBJ2-7	-	CATSREGGYEQYF	TGTGCCACCAGCAGAGAGGGCGGGTACGAGCAGTACTTC
TRBV6-1	-	TRBJ2-1	-	CASSEWFSRGLAGYNEQFF	TGTGCCAGCAGTGAATGGTTTAGTCGGGGACTTGCGGGCTACAATGAGCAGTTCTTC
TRBV24-1	-	TRBJ2-2	-	CATSDSTGQNTGELFF	TGTGCCACCAGTGATTCTACAGGGCAGAACACCGGGGAGCTGTTTTTT